What follows are 16 T cell receptor beta chains derived from one specimen sequenced in a study of CD8 T cells in ankylosing spondylitis. TCRdb processed the 5' RACE reads anew with MiXCR; each CDR3 protein has one entry. The table records about 130,000 distinct CDR3 sequences, roughly 6.6% of them present only once. The sequencing sample was made of blood, either unsorted or a sorted T cell fraction (not recorded which). The receptor set was obtained from a female donor with ankylosing spondylitis or in good health (not recorded which).

This clonotype was seen once. The V gene is TRBV4-2, the J gene TRBJ2-5; TRBD2 aligns across 11 bases. CDR3 size: 16 residues. Germline V lookup: CDR1 LGHNA, CDR2 YNFKEQ. The junction had 8 bases not matched to a gene; V was cut back by 3 bases and J by 5 bases. The CDR3 coding sequence is TGTGCCAGCAGCCAGTCGACTAGCGGGGCGGAGGAGACCCAGTACTTC. Its protein is CASSQSTSGAEETQYF.

A few counts support this clonotype. The V gene is TRBV18, the J gene TRBJ1-6; no reliable D call. The V gene's germline CDR1 is KGHSH and CDR2 LQKENI. CDR3 length equals 14 residues. V lost 5 bases to trimming and J lost 6 bases, with 11 bases between them. The CDR3 sequence is CASSSDPRNSPLHF. The DNA of the CDR3 is TGTGCCAGCTCATCGGACCCGCGTAATTCACCCCTCCACTTT. The full variable domain, in which reference TRBV18 and TRBJ1-6 provide the parts outside the CDR3, is NAGVMQNPRHLVRRRGQEARLRCSPMKGHSHVYWYRQLPEEGLKFMVYLQKENIIDESGMPKERFSAEFPKEGPSILRIQQVVRGDSAAYFCASSSDPRNSPLHFGNGTRLTVT.

This clonotype was seen ten or more times. V gene TRBV18 combines with J gene TRBJ2-5; D is unclear. The CDR3 contains 13 residues. Germline V gene sequence: CDR1 KGHSH, CDR2 LQKENI. The ends were cut back, 3 bases at V and 5 bases at J, with 10 bases in the middle. The CDR3 here is CASSPGKWETQYF. The CDR3 nucleotides read TGTGCCAGCTCACCTGGAAAGTGGGAGACCCAGTACTTC.

This clonotype was detected ten times or more. This sequence joins TRBV12-3 or TRBV12-4 and TRBJ1-2; 7 bases match TRBD1. The CDR3 covers 15 residues. V dropped 3 bases and J dropped 6; count of bases not matched to a gene: 10. The CDR3: CASSFEIGGGNGYTF. CDR3 in DNA: TGTGCCAGCAGTTTCGAAATAGGGGGCGGGAATGGCTACACCTTC.

This clonotype was seen ten or more times. The chain links TRBV4-1 to TRBJ2-3; TRBD2 aligns across 9 bases. With 2 bases clipped from V and 3 bases from J, the junction kept 6 bases outside the gene matches. The CDR3 totals 16 residues. Looked up from germline, CDR1 is MGHRA and CDR2 is YSYEKL. CDR3 protein: CASSQFRLAVTDTQYF. The CDR3 region has the DNA TGCGCCAGCAGCCAATTTCGACTAGCGGTAACAGATACGCAGTATTTT.

This clonotype was recorded at least ten times. The rearrangement joins TRBV6-1 to TRBJ1-2; weak D call: TRBD1 (5 bases). Germline V gene data show CDR1 as MNHNS and CDR2 as SASEGT. The length of the CDR3 is 12 residues. The ends were cut back, 7 bases at V and 2 bases at J, with 8 bases in the middle. The CDR3 here is CASTRQNYGYTF. The DNA for the CDR3 is TGTGCCAGCACTAGACAGAACTATGGCTACACCTTC.

This clonotype was picked up a small number of times. This sequence joins TRBV24-1 and TRBJ2-3; possibly TRBD1 for D (6 bases). CDR3 length: 13 amino acids. Germline assignment: CDR1 KGHDR and CDR2 SFDVKD. V lost 4 bases and J lost 10, with 14 bases in between. CDR3 amino acids: CATSEPQGSAQYF. The CDR3 nucleotides are TGTGCCACCAGTGAACCACAGGGCAGCGCGCAGTATTTT.

At least ten counts were recorded for this clonotype. This chain links TRBV9 with TRBJ1-1, with D unclear. The CDR3 is 12 residues long. The V end lost 5 bases, the J end lost 8 bases, and 13 bases lay between the germline ends. The V gene's germline CDR1 is SGDLS and CDR2 YYNGEE. The CDR3 coding sequence is TGTGCCAGCAGAGGTTCCGGGTCGGAAGCTTTCTTT. Translated, it gives CASRGSGSEAFF.

Details on this clonotype: A much larger clone lies one base from this, so it may be a read error. The gene calls are TRBV28 and TRBJ2-3, with D perhaps TRBD2 (7 bases). The CDR3 loop spans 14 amino acids. Germline loops: CDR1 MDHEN, CDR2 SYDVKM. The CDR3 nucleotides read TGTGCCAGCAGTTCCTCGGGGGCGGGAGATGCGCAGTATTTT. Its protein is CASSSSGAGDAQYF.

This clonotype was recorded many times. The chain recombines TRBV5-6 with TRBJ1-2, with unresolved D. Trimming took 4 bases from V and 8 from J, leaving 9 bases between them. This CDR3 contains 11 residues. CDR1 and CDR2 (germline): SGHDT, YYEEEE. CDR3 protein: CASSLSEGYTF. In DNA form, the CDR3 reads TGTGCCAGCAGCCTCTCAGAAGGCTACACCTTC.

This clonotype was picked up many times. The V call is TRBV12-3 or TRBV12-4, the J call TRBJ1-1; 9 bases are a match to TRBD1. The length of the CDR3 is 13 residues. The ends lost 5 bases at V and 11 bases at J; junction bases unmatched: 9. As DNA, the CDR3 is TGTGCCAGCAGTCTGGGACAGGGTCTAGATGCTTTCTTT. This sequence encodes CASSLGQGLDAFF.

The V gene is TRBV6-5, the J gene TRBJ1-2; maybe TRBD1 (6 bases). V lost 7 bases and J lost 1, with 7 bases in between. The CDR3 totals 12 residues. Germline CDR1 and CDR2: MNHEY and SVGAGI. This CDR3 reads CASKDSNYGYTF. The CDR3 nucleotides are TGTGCCAGCAAGGACAGTAACTATGGCTACACCTTC.

The genes are TRBV6-1 and TRBJ1-1, with D unclear. V was shortened by 1 base and J by 11 bases, with 14 bases between the two germline ends. The CDR3 spans 13 residues. Germline V gene data show CDR1 as MNHNS and CDR2 as SASEGT. The CDR3 nucleotides read TGTGCCAGCAGTGAAGTGGGAGGTGGTGAGGCTTTCTTT. Protein product: CASSEVGGGEAFF.

This clonotype was observed at least ten times. This chain connects TRBV12-3 or TRBV12-4 to TRBJ2-7; 10 bases are shared with TRBD1. V shed 5 bases, J shed 4 bases, and the junction held 11 bases outside the gene matches. The CDR3 length is 16 residues. The CDR3, as DNA: TGTGCCAGCAGTCCCCCATCCGGGACAGGGGTGTACGAGCAGTACTTC. This codes for CASSPPSGTGVYEQYF.

This clonotype was recorded at least ten times. This chain connects TRBV12-3 or TRBV12-4 to TRBJ1-5; D is possibly TRBD1 (6 bases). The ends were cut back, 6 bases at V and 4 bases at J, with 10 bases in the middle. CDR3 size: 13 residues. The CDR3 DNA reads TGTGCCAGCAGGCCCACAGGGAATCAGCCCCAGCATTTT. It specifies CASRPTGNQPQHF.

This clonotype has a handful of counts. The chain's CDR3 is CASSTSYQETQYF. DNA of the CDR3: TGTGCCAGCAGCACCTCGTACCAAGAGACCCAGTACTTC. This chain connects TRBV11-1 to TRBJ2-5; D remains unclear. Germline V CDR1 and CDR2: SGHAT, FQDESV (reference sequence). Trimming took 5 bases from V and 0 from J, leaving 7 bases between them. The CDR3 has 13 residues. The full variable domain, in which reference TRBV11-1 and TRBJ2-5 provide the parts outside the CDR3, is EAEVAQSPRYKITEKSQAVAFWCDPISGHATLYWYRQILGQGPELLVQFQDESVVDDSQLPKDRFSAERLKGVDSTLKIQPAELGDSAMYLCASSTSYQETQYFGPGTRLLVL.